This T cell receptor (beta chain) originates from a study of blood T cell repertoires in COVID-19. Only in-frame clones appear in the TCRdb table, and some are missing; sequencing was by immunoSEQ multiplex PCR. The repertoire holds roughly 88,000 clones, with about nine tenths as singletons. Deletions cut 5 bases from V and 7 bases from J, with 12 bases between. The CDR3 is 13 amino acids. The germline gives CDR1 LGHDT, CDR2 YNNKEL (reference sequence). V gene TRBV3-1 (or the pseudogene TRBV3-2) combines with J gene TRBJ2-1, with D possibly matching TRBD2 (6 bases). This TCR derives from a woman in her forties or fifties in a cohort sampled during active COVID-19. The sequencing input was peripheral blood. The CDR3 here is CASSFYGGNEQFF. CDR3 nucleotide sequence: TGTGCCAGCAGCTTCTACGGGGGAAATGAGCAGTTCTTC.